This T cell receptor (beta chain) was identified during a study of cytomegalovirus exposure and HLA in healthy donors. The wider study: Across under 450 genotyped donors, 65% to 90% landed in the Caucasian-associated ancestry cluster.

Primers for the PCR totalled 60 Vbeta and 13 Jbeta. Sequencing used immunoSEQ multiplex PCR; TCRdb keeps in-frame clones, though not all of them. The top ten clones hold around 2.9% of a sample with under 65,000 clones, 82% of them seen once. The germline V gene encodes CDR1 MNHNS and CDR2 SASEGT. This CDR3 comprises 14 residues. V was cut by 8 bases and J by 0 bases, with 11 bases left in between. The specimen sequenced was PBMCs. The V call is TRBV6-1, the J call TRBJ1-5; D gene ambiguous. This sequence originates from a woman aged 18 to 35 in good health and CMV-seronegative. The CDR3 sequence is CASGQYYSNQPQHF. CDR3 DNA: TGTGCCAGCGGGCAGTATTATAGCAATCAGCCCCAGCATTTT.